The 32 T cell receptor beta chains in this list originate from one sample, sequenced in a study of regulatory T cells in long-lasting Graves disease (dated by TCRdb to the early 2020s). The sample's time point label, decoded: newly diagnosed GD, antithyroid drugs for less than 3 months. RNA was extracted from PBMCs in TRIzol for both TCR sequencing and RNA sequencing. The library was prepared using multiplex PCR. The reads were generated on an Illumina HiSeq 4000. iRepertoire HTBI primers and Arm-PCR amplification of CDR3 regions were used to construct TCR beta libraries. The raw public reads went through TCRdb reprocessing: fastp at Q25, MiXCR clone calling, in-frame beta chains kept. Each CDR3 protein gets just one entry, which takes the most common genes and DNA from the rows behind it. This sample gives about 370,000 distinct CDR3 sequences in total; 15% of them show up just once. The biggest ten clones account for about 20% of the sample.

The sequencing used peripheral blood mononuclear cells (PBMCs), collected at new diagnosis, from a patient treated with antithyroid drugs. The receptors were sampled from a female donor with Graves disease.

The rearrangement uses TRBV7-3 and TRBJ2-1; 16 bases are shared with TRBD2. V was clipped by 5 bases and J by 6 bases; unmatched bases: 7. The CDR3 loop spans 17 amino acids. Germline V gene data show CDR1 as SGHTA and CDR2 as FQGTGA. This CDR3 reads CASSPGLAGGPINEQFF. CDR3 DNA: TGTGCCAGCAGCCCGGGACTAGCGGGGGGGCCGATCAATGAGCAGTTCTTC.

This rearrangement joins TRBV7-9 to TRBJ2-5; 11 bases are a match to TRBD2. The CDR3 contains 18 residues. Germline lookup yields CDR1 SEHNR and CDR2 FQNEAQ (reference sequence). After removal of 6 bases from V and 0 bases from J, the junction contained 12 bases not matched to a gene. Written as DNA, the CDR3 is TGTGCCAGCAGGGAAGGAACTAGCGGGAGTGGCTACCAAGAGACCCAGTACTTC. This gives the protein CASREGTSGSGYQETQYF.

Points on this clonotype: A far larger clone is off by one base, so a read error is likely. V gene TRBV20-1 combines with J gene TRBJ2-5, with 7 positions matching TRBD2. J was trimmed by 11 bases and V by 0 bases; bases with no gene match: 15. Germline-derived CDR1 and CDR2 are DFQATT and SNEGSKA (reference sequence). The CDR3 loop spans 15 amino acids. The DNA for the CDR3 is TGCAGTGCTAGAGATAGGACCTATGCGGGGGATGAGCAGTACTTC. Protein sequence: CSARDRTYAGDEQYF.

Ten or more counts support this clonotype. This sequence joins TRBV5-1 and TRBJ1-4; D gene uncertain. CDR1 and CDR2 from the germline V gene are SGHRS and YFSETQ. This CDR3 spans 14 amino acids. The V end was cut by 0 bases, the J end by 5 bases, with 8 bases between. The DNA of the CDR3 is TGCGCCAGCAGCTTGGACGTGGACAATGAAAAACTGTTTTTT. Translating gives CASSLDVDNEKLFF.

This clonotype was picked up a small number of times. The V and J genes are TRBV27 and TRBJ2-7; D is uncertain. Per germline, CDR1 MNHEY and CDR2 SMNVEV (reference sequence). Trimming shortened V by 2 bases and J by 2 bases, and 13 bases separated the two germline ends. The CDR3 is 15 residues long. The DNA of the CDR3 is TGTGCCAGCAGTTTAAAACGGTCCGCGACCTACGAGCAGTACTTC. Translation gives CASSLKRSATYEQYF.

This clonotype was recorded many times. The V and J genes are TRBV27 and TRBJ1-2; D possibly corresponds to TRBD1 (5 bases). This CDR3 contains 13 residues. Trimming took 6 bases from V and 5 from J, leaving 13 bases between them. Germline CDR1 MNHEY, CDR2 SMNVEV (reference sequence). CDR3 residues: CASSLRVGYGYTF. The DNA of the CDR3 is TGTGCCAGCAGCCTCAGGGTGGGGTATGGCTACACCTTC.

The sample holds many counts of this clonotype. The chain carries TRBV7-9 and TRBJ2-1; maybe TRBD1 (6 bases). The V gene's germline CDR1 is SEHNR and CDR2 FQNEAQ (reference sequence). The CDR3 runs 12 residues. Trimming cost V 7 bases and J 8 bases, with 12 bases left between them. The CDR3 DNA is TGTGCCAGCACCCCGAAGGGGGATGAGCAGTTCTTC. Translated, it gives CASTPKGDEQFF.

This clonotype was counted a few times. The chain links TRBV4-1 to TRBJ2-1; 10 bases line up with TRBD1. In germline, CDR1 is MGHRA, CDR2 YSYEKL. J was trimmed by 8 bases and V by 3 bases; bases with no gene match: 4. The CDR3 is made up of 14 amino acids. CDR3 protein: CASSQPGQGYEQFF. The CDR3 DNA reads as TGCGCCAGCAGCCAGCCGGGACAGGGGTATGAGCAGTTCTTC.

This clonotype was recorded many times. This chain links TRBV5-1 with TRBJ2-7; D remains unclear. Germline V gene lookup returns CDR1 SGHRS and CDR2 YFSETQ. The length of the CDR3 is 16 residues. The V gene lost 0 bases and the J gene lost 0 bases, with 13 bases spanning the gap. The CDR3 sequence is CASSLGSESTSYEQYF. The CDR3 nucleotides are TGCGCCAGCAGCTTGGGTTCGGAGTCCACCTCCTACGAGCAGTACTTC.

This clonotype was found many times. V gene TRBV5-1 combines with J gene TRBJ2-2; 8 positions agree with TRBD2. Per germline, CDR1 SGHRS and CDR2 YFSETQ. The CDR3 has 17 amino acids. After removal of 3 bases from V and 4 bases from J, the junction contained 11 bases not matched to a gene. The DNA of the CDR3 is TGCGCCAGCAGCTATTCCACCAGCGGGAGATTCACCGGGGAGCTGTTTTTT. Protein: CASSYSTSGRFTGELFF. The entire variable domain, with the rest obtained from reference TRBV5-1 and TRBJ2-2, is as follows: KAGVTQTPRYLIKTRGQQVTLSCSPISGHRSVSWYQQTPGQGLQFLFEYFSETQRNKGNFPGRFSGRQFSNSRSEMNVSTLELGDSALYLCASSYSTSGRFTGELFFGEGSRLTVL.

This sequence joins TRBV10-2 and TRBJ2-7; 11 bases fit TRBD2. This CDR3 has 15 amino acids. After removal of 6 bases from V and 2 bases from J, the junction contained 6 bases not matched to a gene. Per germline, CDR1 WSHSY and CDR2 SAAADI. This chain's CDR3 is CASRVIAGGPYEQYF. CDR3 nucleotide sequence: TGCGCCAGCAGGGTCATAGCGGGAGGGCCCTACGAGCAGTACTTC.

This clonotype has ten or more counts. This chain uses TRBV28 with TRBJ1-2; 9 nucleotides match TRBD1. Germline CDR1 reads MDHEN; CDR2 reads SYDVKM. The CDR3 consists of 15 residues. J was trimmed by 7 bases and V by 5 bases; bases with no gene match: 11. CDR3 coding DNA: TGTGCCAGCAGTATCCCGGGACAGGGACGGGCTGGCTACACCTTC. Residues: CASSIPGQGRAGYTF.

This clonotype came up many times. V is TRBV2 and J is TRBJ1-5; D perhaps matches TRBD1 (6 bases). The V gene lost 9 bases and the J gene lost 5 bases, with 17 bases spanning the gap. This CDR3 has 14 amino acids. Germline-derived CDR1 and CDR2 are SNHLY and FYNNEI. The chain's CDR3 is CASIDRDTYQPQHF. CDR3 DNA sequence: TGTGCCAGTATTGACCGGGACACATATCAGCCCCAGCATTTT.

The sample holds many counts of this clonotype. The chain carries TRBV20-1 and TRBJ2-5; D unclear. The germline CDR1 and CDR2 sequences are DFQATT and SNEGSKA (reference sequence). V lost 0 bases to trimming and J lost 3 bases, with 8 bases between them. The CDR3 loop spans 13 amino acids. In nucleotides, the CDR3 is TGCAGTGCTAGAGATTACAATAAAGAGACCCAGTACTTC. This translates into CSARDYNKETQYF.

This clonotype was observed a few times. The gene calls are TRBV4-1 and TRBJ2-3, with TRBD1 identical over 8 bases. Germline-derived CDR1 and CDR2 are MGHRA and YSYEKL. This CDR3 contains 16 residues. V shed 3 bases, J shed 0 bases, and the junction held 5 bases outside the gene matches. In nucleotides, the CDR3 is TGCGCCAGCAGCCAGCGGACAGGGTACAGCACAGATACGCAGTATTTT. Translation gives CASSQRTGYSTDTQYF.

To note about this clonotype: A much more abundant neighbour one base away suggests this may be a read error. It is likely a read error, because the conserved phenylalanine at the end of the CDR3 is missing. V gene TRBV20-1 combines with J gene TRBJ2-1, with unresolved D. Between the trimmed V and J ends, which lost 0 bases and 12 bases, there was a span of 9 bases. This CDR3 comprises 11 residues. Germline V lookup: CDR1 DFQATT, CDR2 SNEGSKA (reference sequence). CDR3 region: CSARDQLGQFS. As DNA, the CDR3 is TGCAGTGCTAGAGATCAGCTGGGGCAGTTCTCC.

This chain uses TRBV6-1 with TRBJ2-7; D is undetermined. In germline, CDR1 is MNHNS, CDR2 SASEGT. V lost 7 bases, J lost 0 bases, and 16 bases lay in between. The CDR3 length is 15 residues. The CDR3 nucleotides are TGTGCCAGCAACGATCGACTGATCCCCTCCTACGAGCAGTACTTC. It specifies CASNDRLIPSYEQYF.

Many counts were recorded for this clonotype. This sequence joins TRBV10-3 and TRBJ2-5, with D possibly being TRBD1 (6 bases). CDR3 size: 13 residues. The ends were cut back, 11 bases at V and 0 bases at J, with 13 bases in the middle. Germline CDR1 reads ENHRY; CDR2 reads SYGVKD. The CDR3 sequence is CAVQGTDQETQYF. CDR3 sequence (DNA): TGTGCCGTCCAGGGGACGGACCAAGAGACCCAGTACTTC.

This clonotype appeared a few times. The V call is TRBV27, the J call TRBJ2-1; TRBD2 is a possible D gene (6 bases). Germline V gives CDR1 MNHEY, CDR2 SMNVEV (reference sequence). V was trimmed by 6 bases and J by 7 bases, leaving 16 bases between them. This CDR3 spans 14 amino acids. This CDR3 is CASSRGSGRNEQFF. The CDR3 DNA reads as TGTGCCAGCAGCCGGGGGTCAGGGAGAAATGAGCAGTTCTTC.

This clonotype was recorded many times. This chain links TRBV12-3 or TRBV12-4 with TRBJ1-5; 9 bases agree with TRBD1. V lost 2 bases, J lost 4 bases, and 9 bases stayed unmatched. The CDR3 is made up of 17 amino acids. CDR3 residues: CASSLNSGQGQNQPQHF. In DNA form, the CDR3 reads TGTGCCAGCAGTTTAAATTCGGGACAGGGTCAGAATCAGCCCCAGCATTTT.

This clonotype was seen repeatedly, ten times or more. V gene TRBV3-1 combines with J gene TRBJ1-2; D uncertain. The length of the CDR3 is 14 residues. Looked up from germline, CDR1 is LGHDT and CDR2 is YNNKEL (reference sequence). With 3 bases removed from V and 5 bases from J, the gap between germline ends came to 13 bases. CDR3 residues: CASSQARVGYGYTF. The CDR3 DNA sequence: TGTGCCAGCAGCCAGGCTCGCGTGGGGTATGGCTACACCTTC. The full variable domain, rest sourced from reference TRBV3-1 and TRBJ1-2, is DTAVSQTPKYLVTQMGNDKSIKCEQNLGHDTMYWYKQDSKKFLKIMFSYNNKELIINETVPNRFSPKSPDKAHLNLHINSLELGDSAVYFCASSQARVGYGYTFGSGTRLTVV.

As regards this clonotype: A much larger clone differs by one base, so this may be a read error. This rearrangement joins TRBV12-5 to TRBJ2-1; 8 nucleotides line up with TRBD2. This CDR3 region has 16 residues. With 0 bases clipped from V and 10 bases from J, the junction kept 11 bases outside the gene matches. CDR1 and CDR2 from the germline V gene are LGHNT and FRNRAP. For the CDR3, the DNA is TGTGCTAGTGGTTTGGTACTTGGCCTAGCGGGCTACGAGCAGTTCTTC. This encodes CASGLVLGLAGYEQFF.

This clonotype was seen many times. This chain joins TRBV7-9 and TRBJ2-1, with a tentative D call TRBD2 (5 bases). V was trimmed by 4 bases and J by 8 bases, leaving 18 bases between them. The length of the CDR3 is 15 residues. Germline CDR1 SEHNR, CDR2 FQNEAQ (reference sequence). The CDR3 reads CASSSPEGSLHEQFF. The CDR3 nucleotides read TGTGCCAGCAGCTCCCCTGAGGGTAGTCTTCATGAGCAGTTCTTC.

In this sample, this clonotype turned up many times. V and J are TRBV20-1 and TRBJ2-1; 8 bases are a match to TRBD2. This CDR3 region has 15 residues. Germline lookup yields CDR1 DFQATT and CDR2 SNEGSKA (reference sequence). V shed 3 bases and J 6 bases; nucleotides not matched to a gene: 10. CDR3 in DNA: TGCAGTGCTAGTGAAGCGGGAGTGGTGAGCAATGAGCAGTTCTTC. It encodes CSASEAGVVSNEQFF.

This clonotype has ten or more counts. The genes are TRBV5-5 and TRBJ1-5; D possibly corresponds to TRBD1 (6 bases). The CDR3 extends over 15 amino acids. Trimming removed 1 base from V and 3 bases from J, with 11 bases in between. Germline CDR1 reads SGHKS; CDR2 reads YYEKEE (reference sequence). The CDR3 sequence: CASSLWQGNNQPQHF. The CDR3 DNA sequence: TGTGCCAGCAGCTTGTGGCAGGGGAACAATCAGCCCCAGCATTTT.

This clonotype occurred many times. J is TRBJ1-5 and V is TRBV3-1, with D uncertain. The CDR3 is 14 amino acids. CDR1 is LGHDT and CDR2 is YNNKEL in the germline V gene (reference sequence). With 2 bases removed from V and 3 bases from J, the gap between germline ends came to 8 bases. CDR3 in DNA: TGTGCCAGCAGCCAAAGGGCATCCAATCAGCCCCAGCATTTT. Protein: CASSQRASNQPQHF.

This clonotype was detected ten times or more. The chain uses TRBV20-1 and TRBJ1-6; D ambiguous. CDR3 length: 15 amino acids. Germline V gene lookup returns CDR1 DFQATT and CDR2 SNEGSKA (reference sequence). V lost 0 bases and J 4 bases, leaving 10 bases between the germline ends. As DNA, the CDR3 is TGCAGTGCTAGAGACGCAAGCGATTATAATTCACCCCTCCACTTT. Translated, it gives CSARDASDYNSPLHF.

Worth noting for this clonotype: This sequence may be a read error, since a much larger clone differs from it by one base. This CDR3 is missing its conserved last phenylalanine or tryptophan, likely due to a read error. The chain is built from TRBV6-2 or TRBV6-3 and TRBJ2-7; TRBD1 matches at 9 bases. The CDR3 extends over 14 amino acids. CDR1 is MNHEY and CDR2 is SVGEGT in the germline V gene. Germline trimming cut 8 bases from V and 2 bases from J; bases unmatched to any gene: 7. CDR3 sequence: CASGTGYPPYEQYL. Written as DNA, the CDR3 is TGTGCCAGCGGGACAGGGTACCCTCCCTACGAGCAGTACCTC.

This clonotype has ten or more counts. The gene calls are TRBV7-2 and TRBJ1-1; no firm D call. Germline CDR1 SGHTA, CDR2 FQGNSA. CDR3 size: 13 residues. Trimming stripped 2 bases from V and 8 bases from J, with 12 bases between. The DNA for the CDR3 is TGTGCCAGCAGCTTAATAAGGGCGGGCGAAGCTTTCTTT. It is translated as CASSLIRAGEAFF.

The sample holds many counts of this clonotype. V usage is TRBV5-1 and J usage is TRBJ2-6, with unresolved D. Germline CDR1 SGHRS, CDR2 YFSETQ. The V end lost 0 bases, the J end lost 0 bases, and 7 bases lay between the germline ends. CDR3 size: 16 residues. The CDR3 nucleotides are TGCGCCAGCAGCTTGGACAGTCTCTCTGGGGCCAACGTCCTGACTTTC. Translating it yields CASSLDSLSGANVLTF.

V and J are TRBV5-1 and TRBJ1-6, with 7 nucleotides matching TRBD1. The CDR3 consists of 15 residues. The V and J ends lost 0 bases and 5 bases, in that order; junction bases with no gene match: 2. CDR1 and CDR2 (germline): SGHRS, YFSETQ. CDR3 sequence reads: CASSLEGQNNSPLHF. CDR3 DNA: TGCGCCAGCAGCTTGGAGGGACAGAATAATTCACCCCTCCACTTT.

This clonotype was found many times. The chain employs TRBV12-3 or TRBV12-4 and TRBJ2-1, with TRBD2 matching over 10 bases. The ends lost 5 bases at V and 8 bases at J; junction bases unmatched: 12. The CDR3 runs 16 residues. This CDR3 reads CASSPERGGLSYEQFF. CDR3 nucleotides: TGTGCCAGCAGTCCCGAGCGGGGGGGCCTCTCTTATGAGCAGTTCTTC.